This T cell receptor (beta chain) comes out of a study of breast tumors, draining lymph nodes, adjacent tissues. Using its own MiXCR run on the multiplex PCR reads, TCRdb lists one record per CDR3 protein. This sample has 83,000 or so distinct CDR3 sequences, with roughly 20% found just once. The germline CDR1 and CDR2 sequences are LGHNA and YSLEER. The V end lost 0 bases, the J end lost 8 bases, and 11 bases lay between the germline ends. The CDR3 runs to 14 residues. This clonotype was picked up many times. Axillary draining lymph nodes of breast cancer patients supplied the node samples. Sample: axillary lymph node tissue. This sequence joins TRBV4-3 and TRBJ2-1; D ambiguous. This clonotype was obtained from a female donor with breast cancer. Some clones in this sample may be carry-over from other donors' samples. The CDR3: CASSQDGRSDEQFF. The CDR3 DNA reads as TGCGCCAGCAGCCAAGACGGCCGCTCCGATGAGCAGTTCTTC.